The 30 T cell receptor beta chains below were found in one sample sequenced in a study of cytomegalovirus exposure and HLA in healthy donors. The PCR had 60 Vbeta and 13 Jbeta primers. The assay was immunoSEQ multiplex PCR, and TCRdb's table has in-frame clones only and misses some. There are some 70,000 clones in the sample; 80% to 90% occur only once, and around 7% lies in the top ten. The sample taken for sequencing was PBMCs. These receptors were obtained from a human donor in good health.

The genes are TRBV9 and TRBJ1-1; 10 nucleotides match TRBD1. This CDR3 has 17 residues. Unmatched junction bases numbered 6, after V lost 0 bases and J lost 1 base. Per the germline V gene, CDR1 is SGDLS and CDR2 is YYNGEE. The CDR3 loop is CASSVDPRTGGNTEAFF. For the CDR3, the DNA is TGTGCCAGCAGCGTAGATCCCAGGACAGGGGGGAACACTGAAGCTTTCTTT.

This chain connects TRBV7-3 to TRBJ2-3, with 7 bases matching TRBD2. V was clipped by 6 bases and J by 0 bases; unmatched bases: 3. This CDR3 is 14 amino acids long. Germline CDR1 reads SGHTA; CDR2 reads FQGTGA. The CDR3 protein is CASSPGLSTDTQYF. CDR3 DNA sequence: TGTGCCAGCAGTCCGGGACTAAGCACAGATACGCAGTATTTT.

A single count supports this clone. The V call is TRBV6-1, the J call TRBJ1-6, with D perhaps matching TRBD1 (6 bases). In germline, CDR1 is MNHNS, CDR2 SASEGT. Trimming left V 4 bases short and J 5 bases short, with 9 bases between. The CDR3 consists of 14 residues. The CDR3 region has the DNA TGTGCCAGCAGTGCACAGGGAAATAATTCACCCCTCCACTTT. It codes for CASSAQGNNSPLHF.

The chain uses TRBV6-1 and TRBJ2-1; 12 bases line up with TRBD2. The trim removed 3 bases at V and 4 bases at J, leaving 10 bases unmatched. In germline, CDR1 is MNHNS, CDR2 SASEGT. CDR3 size: 18 residues. The CDR3 reads CASSEVASGGALYNEQFF. The CDR3, as DNA: TGTGCCAGCAGTGAGGTGGCTAGCGGGGGGGCCCTGTACAATGAGCAGTTCTTC.

The chain carries TRBV6-1 and TRBJ1-4; 8 bases are shared with TRBD1. J gave up 5 bases and V 1 base, and 6 bases lay outside the gene matches. CDR3 length: 16 amino acids. Germline values: CDR1 MNHNS, CDR2 SASEGT. The CDR3 is CASSEVQGAFNEKLFF. The CDR3 nucleotides read TGTGCCAGCAGTGAAGTTCAGGGGGCGTTCAATGAAAAACTGTTTTTT.

V and J are TRBV6-1 and TRBJ1-4; D is unclear. The CDR3 covers 14 residues. Germline assignment: CDR1 MNHNS and CDR2 SASEGT. V lost 2 bases, J lost 1 base, and 5 bases lay in between. The CDR3 is CASSERGTNEKLFF. The CDR3 bases are TGTGCCAGCAGTGAACGCGGAACTAATGAAAAACTGTTTTTT.

V usage is TRBV7-2 and J usage is TRBJ1-5; a possible D gene is TRBD1 (6 bases). The CDR3 has 14 amino acids. V shed 5 bases and J shed 3 bases, with 11 bases lying between them. CDR1 is SGHTA, CDR2 FQGNSA, per germline. The CDR3 DNA follows: TGTGCCAGCAGCCTGGGGGCGAACAATCAGCCCCAGCATTTT. Its translation: CASSLGANNQPQHF.

The J gene is TRBJ1-2, the V gene TRBV28; 7 bases are shared with TRBD1. The CDR3 has 16 residues. Germline V gives CDR1 MDHEN, CDR2 SYDVKM. The V and J ends lost 5 bases and 3 bases, in that order; junction bases with no gene match: 12. The CDR3 DNA reads TGTGCCAGCAGTCTAGCACAGGGGCTAGCTTACTATGGCTACACCTTC. Its translation is CASSLAQGLAYYGYTF.

The genes are TRBV27 and TRBJ1-6; TRBD1 aligns across 8 bases. Germline V gene sequence: CDR1 MNHEY, CDR2 SMNVEV (reference sequence). This CDR3 contains 14 residues. V lost 5 bases to trimming and J lost 7 bases; unmatched junction nucleotides: 4. The CDR3 sequence is CASSNGQGNSPLHF. The CDR3 coding sequence is TGTGCCAGCAGTAACGGACAGGGAAATTCACCCCTCCACTTT.

CDR3 in DNA: TGTGCCAGTAGTATTCAACCCTCACAGGGAAATTCACCCCTCCACTTT. Protein product: CASSIQPSQGNSPLHF. This chain links TRBV19 with TRBJ1-6; perhaps TRBD1 as D (6 bases). The ends were cut back, 3 bases at V and 7 bases at J, with 16 bases in the middle. The germline CDR1 and CDR2 sequences are LNHDA and SQIVND (reference sequence). The CDR3 sequence is 16 residues long. Full variable domain (remainder filled in from reference TRBV19 and TRBJ1-6): DGGITQSPKYLFRKEGQNVTLSCEQNLNHDAMYWYRQDPGQGLRLIYYSQIVNDFQKGDIAEGYSVSREKKESFPLTVTSAQKNPTAFYLCASSIQPSQGNSPLHFGNGTRLTVT.

The chain employs TRBV7-9 and TRBJ1-2; D might be TRBD1 (6 bases). The CDR3 is 14 amino acids. V gave up 5 bases and J gave up 4 bases, with 14 bases separating them. Germline CDR1 reads SEHNR; CDR2 reads FQNEAQ (reference sequence). The DNA for the CDR3 is TGTGCCAGCAGCGGAGGACAGTTAAGCTATGGCTACACCTTC. Translation gives CASSGGQLSYGYTF.

V gene TRBV9 combines with J gene TRBJ1-4, with D perhaps matching TRBD1 (6 bases). The CDR3 extends over 14 amino acids. Germline V lookup: CDR1 SGDLS, CDR2 YYNGEE. V shed 3 bases and J shed 4 bases, with 10 bases lying between them. The CDR3 nucleotides are TGTGCCAGCAGCGCGGGACATATTAATGAAAAACTGTTTTTT. It translates to CASSAGHINEKLFF.

This chain uses TRBV6-1 with TRBJ2-3, with TRBD2 identical over 8 bases. Trimming cost V 0 bases and J 4 bases; bases outside gene matches: 3. There are 15 residues in the CDR3. From germline, CDR1 is MNHNS and CDR2 SASEGT. CDR3 region: CASSEASGVSDTQYF. The CDR3 DNA reads TGTGCCAGCAGTGAAGCTAGCGGGGTTTCAGATACGCAGTATTTT.

The gene calls are TRBV2 and TRBJ1-2; TRBD1 agrees at 10 bases. CDR1 and CDR2 from the germline V gene are SNHLY and FYNNEI. The CDR3 sequence is 13 residues long. Trimming cost V 6 bases and J 4 bases; bases outside gene matches: 2. The CDR3 here is CASSRDRGYGYTF. CDR3 sequence (DNA): TGTGCCAGCAGCCGGGACAGGGGCTATGGCTACACCTTC.

V usage is TRBV9 and J usage is TRBJ2-1; 11 positions match TRBD1. This CDR3 comprises 15 residues. V dropped 2 bases and J dropped 7; count of bases not matched to a gene: 5. Germline values: CDR1 SGDLS, CDR2 YYNGEE. The CDR3 here is CASSVGTGGLNEQFF. CDR3 nucleotide sequence: TGTGCCAGCAGCGTCGGGACAGGGGGGCTTAATGAGCAGTTCTTC.

This clone was picked up one time. This chain joins TRBV2 and TRBJ2-2; 7 bases align to TRBD2. The length of the CDR3 is 15 residues. The germline V gene has CDR1 SNHLY and CDR2 FYNNEI. The J segment lost 6 bases and the V segment lost 1 base, leaving 5 bases of the junction unmatched. CDR3 nucleotides: TGTGCCAGCAGTGAAGTTACGGGGAGGGCCGGGGAGCTGTTTTTT. It specifies CASSEVTGRAGELFF.

The chain recombines TRBV9 with TRBJ2-3, with 8 positions matching TRBD2. J was trimmed by 0 bases and V by 0 bases; bases with no gene match: 0. CDR3 size: 15 residues. Germline V gives CDR1 SGDLS, CDR2 YYNGEE. The DNA of the CDR3 is TGTGCCAGCAGCGTAGCGGGGGGGAGCACAGATACGCAGTATTTT. The encoded protein is CASSVAGGSTDTQYF. The whole variable domain, remainder taken from reference TRBV9 and TRBJ2-3, is DSGVTQTPKHLITATGQRVTLRCSPRSGDLSVYWYQQSLDQGLQFLIQYYNGEERAKGNILERFSAQQFPDLHSELNLSSLELGDSALYFCASSVAGGSTDTQYFGPGTRLTVL.

This clone showed up just a few times. Its ends do not fully match the called genes, so a read error is possible. The V call is TRBV19, the J call TRBJ1-2; 7 bases line up with TRBD1. Germline values: CDR1 LNHDA, CDR2 SQIVND (reference sequence). The CDR3 consists of 15 residues. The CDR3 spells CASSIERTGQFGYPF. The CDR3 DNA reads as TGTGCCAGTAGTATAGAACGGACAGGTCAATTTGGCTACCCCTTC.

The V gene is TRBV12-1, the J gene TRBJ2-2; the table assigns TRBD2, which was not confirmed against the DNA. TRBV12-1 is tagged as a pseudogene. This CDR3 has 15 amino acids. The CDR3 region is CASSSGGSDTGELFF. The CDR3 DNA is TGTGCCAGCAGCTCCGGCGGGTCGGACACCGGGGAGCTGTTTTTT.

The chain uses TRBV6-1 and TRBJ2-7; no firm D call. CDR3 size: 15 residues. V was pared by 5 bases and J by 0 bases, with 14 bases between. Germline V gives CDR1 MNHNS, CDR2 SASEGT. The CDR3 spells CASSSLRLSSYEQYF. Here the CDR3 DNA reads TGTGCCAGCAGTTCTTTGCGCTTGAGCTCCTACGAGCAGTACTTC.

The rearrangement joins TRBV9 to TRBJ2-2; 8 bases agree with TRBD2. The length of the CDR3 is 15 residues. Germline CDR1 SGDLS, CDR2 YYNGEE. Trimming at V came to 0 bases and at J to 5 bases, leaving 3 bases not matched to a gene. The CDR3 nucleotides read TGTGCCAGCAGCGTAGTAGCGGGGCAGACCGGGGAGCTGTTTTTT. Protein: CASSVVAGQTGELFF.

This clone appeared a single time. The gene calls are TRBV9 and TRBJ2-2; a weak D match, TRBD2 (7 bases). This CDR3 spans 14 amino acids. The V end was cut by 7 bases, the J end by 3 bases, with 13 bases between. CDR1 SGDLS and CDR2 YYNGEE come from the germline V gene. CDR3 coding DNA: TGTGCCAGCTGGGGGGGCGACTACACCGGGGAGCTGTTTTTT. It yields the protein CASWGGDYTGELFF.

V is TRBV4-3 and J is TRBJ1-5; a possible D gene is TRBD1 (5 bases). Germline V gene sequence: CDR1 LGHNA, CDR2 YSLEER. Trimming took off 1 base at V and 2 bases at J, with 12 bases between the two ends. This CDR3 region has 16 residues. The CDR3 sequence: CASSQVWGEGNQPQHF. The CDR3, as DNA: TGCGCCAGCAGCCAAGTCTGGGGGGAGGGCAATCAGCCCCAGCATTTT.

This clone was seen a few times. The chain recombines TRBV9 with TRBJ2-3; 12 nucleotides align to TRBD2. The junction had 8 bases not matched to a gene; V was cut back by 2 bases and J by 4 bases. Germline assignment: CDR1 SGDLS and CDR2 YYNGEE. This CDR3 has 17 amino acids. CDR3 coding DNA: TGTGCCAGCAGCGTGAGAGGCCTAGCGGGGGGGTCAGATACGCAGTATTTT. Translation: CASSVRGLAGGSDTQYF.

V is TRBV6-1 and J is TRBJ1-4; 9 nucleotides align to TRBD1. This CDR3 is built from 14 residues. The germline V gene encodes CDR1 MNHNS and CDR2 SASEGT. The ends lost 8 bases at V and 7 bases at J; junction bases unmatched: 8. CDR3 sequence reads: CASDPGQGSEKLFF. The CDR3 coding sequence is TGTGCCAGCGATCCGGGACAGGGTTCTGAAAAACTGTTTTTT.

This rearrangement joins TRBV7-6 to TRBJ1-1; perhaps TRBD1 as D (5 bases). The CDR3 is made up of 20 amino acids. CDR1 is SGHVS, CDR2 FNYEAQ, per germline. The V gene lost 0 bases and the J gene lost 0 bases, with 23 bases spanning the gap. The CDR3 region is CASSLARLGREGWMNTEAFF. The CDR3 nucleotides are TGTGCCAGCAGCTTAGCGCGGTTGGGCAGGGAGGGTTGGATGAACACTGAAGCTTTCTTT.

This chain joins TRBV27 and TRBJ1-6; TRBD1 agrees at 8 bases. The CDR3 contains 17 residues. The trim removed 6 bases at V and 5 bases at J, leaving 12 bases unmatched. The germline V gene encodes CDR1 MNHEY and CDR2 SMNVEV (reference sequence). This chain's CDR3 is CASRPTPRDRHNSPLHF. The CDR3 DNA reads TGTGCCAGCAGACCAACCCCCCGGGACAGGCATAATTCACCCCTCCACTTT.

This clone was detected only once. The chain couples TRBV7-3 to TRBJ2-7, with 11 bases lining up with TRBD1. V was pared by 1 base and J by 5 bases, with 4 bases of the junction left unmatched. CDR1 SGHTA and CDR2 FQGTGA come from the germline V gene. The CDR3 totals 15 residues. The CDR3 nucleotides read TGTGCCAGCAGCTTAATGGGACAGGGGGACGACGAGCAGTACTTC. This encodes CASSLMGQGDDEQYF. The entire variable domain, with the rest obtained from reference TRBV7-3 and TRBJ2-7, is as follows: GAGVSQTPSNKVTEKGKYVELRCDPISGHTALYWYRQSLGQGPEFLIYFQGTGAADDSGLPNDRFFAVRPEGSVSTLKIQRTERGDSAVYLCASSLMGQGDDEQYFGPGTRLTVT.

The chain has TRBV18 and TRBJ1-2, with a weak D call TRBD1 (5 bases). Germline V CDR1 and CDR2: KGHSH, LQKENI. The CDR3 has 15 residues. The V and J ends lost 6 bases and 2 bases respectively, with 16 bases between them. The CDR3: CASSQRGEGNYGYTF. CDR3 nucleotides: TGTGCCAGCTCGCAACGGGGGGAAGGGAACTATGGCTACACCTTC.

The chain joins TRBV30 to TRBJ2-7, with 9 bases lining up with TRBD2. There are 13 residues in the CDR3. Germline CDR1 is GTSNPN and CDR2 is SVGIG (reference sequence). Trimming took 4 bases from V and 3 from J; bases not matched to a gene: 4. This CDR3 reads CAWTAGGSYEQYF. In DNA, the CDR3 is TGTGCCTGGACCGCGGGGGGGAGCTACGAGCAGTACTTC.